These 13 T cell receptor beta chains came from one sample sequenced in a study of CD8 T cells in Susac syndrome. RNA was extracted with the RNeasy kit, and a quantity of roughly 0.5 to 1 ug was reverse transcribed using random hexamers. MiXCR was run by TCRdb on the immunoSEQ multiplex PCR reads, yielding one entry per CDR3 protein. The sample lists around 150,000 distinct CDR3 sequences; about 94% were seen once. The specimen was CD4+ T cells from PBMCs. The receptor source for this set is a human donor with Susac syndrome.

V and J are TRBV12-3 or TRBV12-4 and TRBJ1-3; 8 bases line up with TRBD1. This CDR3 has 16 amino acids. Unmatched junction bases numbered 9, after V lost 4 bases and J lost 4 bases. The CDR3 loop reads CASSSQGAIPGNTIYF. The DNA for the CDR3 is TGTGCCAGCAGTTCCCAGGGGGCGATTCCCGGAAACACCATATATTTT.

This chain joins TRBV3-1 and TRBJ2-5; tentative D call: TRBD1 (6 bases). V shed 0 bases and J shed 6 bases, with 8 bases lying between them. The CDR3 has 13 residues. In germline, CDR1 is LGHDT, CDR2 YNNKEL (reference sequence). The CDR3 bases are TGTGCCAGCAGCCAAGATCAGGGGCAGACCCAGTACTTC. Translating it yields CASSQDQGQTQYF.

This chain links TRBV29-1 with TRBJ1-2; D gene ambiguous. Germline V CDR1 and CDR2: SQVTM, ANQGSEA. The V gene lost 7 bases and the J gene lost 5 bases, with 17 bases spanning the gap. The CDR3 has 13 amino acids. The chain's CDR3 is CSAFSRAHYGYTF. In DNA, the CDR3 is TGCAGCGCTTTCAGCCGAGCCCATTATGGCTACACCTTC.

This clonotype occurred once. V usage is TRBV4-1 and J usage is TRBJ1-2; 9 nucleotides match TRBD1. The V and J ends lost 3 bases and 4 bases, in that order; junction bases with no gene match: 6. Germline CDR1 is MGHRA and CDR2 is YSYEKL. There are 15 residues in the CDR3. The CDR3 sequence: CASSHQGQGSYGYTF. CDR3 in DNA: TGCGCCAGCAGCCACCAAGGACAGGGGAGCTATGGCTACACCTTC.

The table lists this clonotype with a count of one. V and J are TRBV5-6 and TRBJ1-5; a weak D match, TRBD1 (6 bases). CDR3 length: 13 residues. The germline V gene encodes CDR1 SGHDT and CDR2 YYEEEE. Trimming took 4 bases from V and 7 from J, leaving 12 bases between them. This CDR3 is CASSGRQAQPQHF. The CDR3 coding sequence is TGTGCCAGCAGCGGACGACAGGCCCAGCCCCAGCATTTT.

The chain joins TRBV29-1 to TRBJ2-5; D unclear. The germline CDR1 and CDR2 sequences are SQVTM and ANQGSEA. The ends were cut back, 0 bases at V and 5 bases at J, with 13 bases in the middle. CDR3 length: 14 residues. CDR3 in amino acids: CSVEDPGFLETQYF. DNA for the CDR3: TGCAGCGTTGAAGACCCCGGGTTTCTGGAGACCCAGTACTTC.

V usage is TRBV20-1 and J usage is TRBJ1-2; no clear D. The CDR3 loop spans 15 amino acids. Germline V gives CDR1 DFQATT, CDR2 SNEGSKA (reference sequence). Trimming shortened V by 4 bases and J by 3 bases, and 18 bases separated the two germline ends. CDR3 DNA sequence: TGCAGTGCTATGTCGAGCGGAGGGATGGACTATGGCTACACCTTC. Its protein is CSAMSSGGMDYGYTF.

The CDR3 DNA sequence: TGCAGTGCCCCCTCGGCAAAAGCGGGGAACACCGGGGAGCTGTTTTTT. Translation gives CSAPSAKAGNTGELFF. This rearrangement joins TRBV20-1 to TRBJ2-2, with D possibly being TRBD2 (6 bases). CDR1 DFQATT and CDR2 SNEGSKA come from the germline V gene (reference sequence). The length of the CDR3 is 16 residues. The ends were cut back, 6 bases at V and 1 base at J, with 18 bases in the middle.

The CDR3 nucleotides read TGCAGCGTCAAGACACTGTACCAAGAGACCCAGTACTTC. Residues: CSVKTLYQETQYF. V usage is TRBV29-1 and J usage is TRBJ2-5; D is unclear. The CDR3 runs to 13 residues. Germline lookup yields CDR1 SQVTM and CDR2 ANQGSEA. The V and J ends lost 6 bases and 0 bases respectively, with 11 bases between them. The full variable domain, in which reference TRBV29-1 and TRBJ2-5 provide the parts outside the CDR3, is SAVISQKPSRDICQRGTSLTIQCQVDSQVTMMFWYRQQPGQSLTLIATANQGSEATYESGFVIDKFPISRPNLTFSTLTVSNMSPEDSSIYLCSVKTLYQETQYFGPGTRLLVL.

The rearrangement joins TRBV18 to TRBJ2-6; no definite D call. Germline CDR1 KGHSH, CDR2 LQKENI. The CDR3 runs 16 residues. V gave up 3 bases and J gave up 0 bases, with 9 bases separating them. The CDR3 nucleotides are TGTGCCAGCTCACCGATTAAGTCCTCTGGGGCCAACGTCCTGACTTTC. Translated, it gives CASSPIKSSGANVLTF.

The chain recombines TRBV4-1 with TRBJ2-1; D may correspond to TRBD1 or TRBD2 (5 bases each). The CDR3 covers 16 residues. From germline, CDR1 is MGHRA and CDR2 YSYEKL. V was cut by 0 bases and J by 6 bases, with 15 bases left in between. The CDR3 here is CASSQEGSGTPNEQFF. CDR3 DNA: TGCGCCAGCAGCCAAGAGGGGTCCGGGACCCCCAATGAGCAGTTCTTC.

V is TRBV20-1 and J is TRBJ2-1; maybe TRBD2 (6 bases). Per germline, CDR1 DFQATT and CDR2 SNEGSKA (reference sequence). V lost 1 base to trimming and J lost 2 bases, with 15 bases between them. This CDR3 contains 16 residues. The CDR3 DNA reads as TGCAGTGCTAGAGTAAACCGGGGGTTTACCTACAATGAGCAGTTCTTC. Protein product: CSARVNRGFTYNEQFF.

The rearrangement uses TRBV6-2 or TRBV6-3 and TRBJ2-1; TRBD1 is a possible D gene (6 bases). CDR1 and CDR2 (germline): MNHEY, SVGEGT. The germline V and J ends were trimmed by 7 bases and 9 bases, with 19 bases remaining between them. The CDR3 consists of 14 residues. The DNA for the CDR3 is TGTGCCAGCACCCTCCTCGGACAGTCGAGTGAGCAGTTCTTC. This sequence encodes CASTLLGQSSEQFF.